This entry lists 11 T cell receptor beta chains sequenced from one sample in a study of CD8 T cells in Susac syndrome. Random hexamers served to reverse transcribe roughly 0.5 to 1 ug RNA. MiXCR, run by TCRdb on the immunoSEQ multiplex PCR reads, gives a single entry per CDR3 protein. Seen here are 150,000 to 200,000 distinct CDR3 sequences, nearly 97% observed once, and the top ten hold approximately 0.09%. What was sequenced was CD4+ T cells from PBMCs. Receptors were obtained from a human donor with multiple sclerosis.

The CDR3, as DNA: TGTGCCAGCAGCCAGGGAGGTCAGCCCCAGCATTTT. Translating it yields CASSQGGQPQHF. V gene TRBV3-1 combines with J gene TRBJ1-5, with unresolved D. The CDR3 is 12 residues long. V was pared by 3 bases and J by 6 bases, with 6 bases between. Per germline, CDR1 LGHDT and CDR2 YNNKEL (reference sequence).

The rearrangement links TRBV13 to TRBJ2-1; 7 bases are a match to TRBD2. Trimming at V came to 4 bases and at J to 6 bases, leaving 15 bases not matched to a gene. Germline CDR1 and CDR2: PRHDT and FYEKMQ (reference sequence). The CDR3 contains 17 residues. The CDR3 region has the DNA TGTGCCAGCAGCTCGCTAGCGGTGGGAGGGGTTGGCAATGAGCAGTTCTTC. It specifies CASSSLAVGGVGNEQFF.

V and J are TRBV20-1 and TRBJ2-3; the D is unclear. Trimming shortened V by 7 bases and J by 1 base, and 12 bases separated the two germline ends. From germline, CDR1 is DFQATT and CDR2 SNEGSKA (reference sequence). The CDR3 loop spans 13 amino acids. CDR3 nucleotide sequence: TGCAGTGGTCGCCGGGTGGGCACAGATACGCAGTATTTT. Its protein is CSGRRVGTDTQYF.

The V gene is TRBV3-1, the J gene TRBJ2-7, with 7 nucleotides matching TRBD1. This CDR3 spans 16 amino acids. J gave up 4 bases and V 0 bases, and 9 bases lay outside the gene matches. The germline gives CDR1 LGHDT, CDR2 YNNKEL (reference sequence). Written as DNA, the CDR3 is TGTGCCAGCAGCCAAGAGACCCCTGGGACAGCTTACGAGCAGTACTTC. This translates into CASSQETPGTAYEQYF.

The chain carries TRBV20-1 and TRBJ1-5; D ambiguous. Trimming took 6 bases from V and 3 from J, leaving 18 bases between them. The CDR3 runs 15 residues. Germline V gene lookup returns CDR1 DFQATT and CDR2 SNEGSKA (reference sequence). As DNA, the CDR3 is TGCAGTGCCGCGGCTGCCTTTGCTTTCAATCAGCCCCAGCATTTT. Translation gives CSAAAAFAFNQPQHF.

This chain joins TRBV5-1 and TRBJ1-5; the match to TRBD1 covers 10 bases. Germline V lookup: CDR1 SGHRS, CDR2 YFSETQ. The CDR3 sequence is 15 residues long. The trim removed 4 bases at V and 6 bases at J, leaving 7 bases unmatched. CDR3 nucleotide sequence: TGCGCCAGCAGCCTAGACAGGGGGCAGAGTCAGCCCCAGCATTTT. Translating gives CASSLDRGQSQPQHF. The whole variable domain, remainder taken from reference TRBV5-1 and TRBJ1-5, is KAGVTQTPRYLIKTRGQQVTLSCSPISGHRSVSWYQQTPGQGLQFLFEYFSETQRNKGNFPGRFSGRQFSNSRSEMNVSTLELGDSALYLCASSLDRGQSQPQHFGDGTRLSIL.

The chain joins TRBV6-5 to TRBJ1-1; 9 bases are shared with TRBD1. The trim removed 5 bases at V and 3 bases at J, leaving 4 bases unmatched. There are 14 residues in the CDR3. Germline loops: CDR1 MNHEY, CDR2 SVGAGI. CDR3 bases: TGTGCCAGCAGTGGGACAGGGAAGGACACTGAAGCTTTCTTT. This translates into CASSGTGKDTEAFF.

V gene TRBV30 combines with J gene TRBJ2-1; perhaps TRBD1 as D (7 bases). The CDR3 length is 15 residues. Germline V gene data show CDR1 as GTSNPN and CDR2 as SVGIG (reference sequence). V lost 0 bases to trimming and J lost 4 bases, with 13 bases between them. The CDR3 DNA reads as TGTGCCTGGAGTGTAAGGAGGGGGCAGTACAATGAGCAGTTCTTC. Encoded protein: CAWSVRRGQYNEQFF.

About this clonotype itself: One junction end does not reproduce the germline sequence, and a read error may be involved. The chain has TRBV3-1 and TRBJ2-5; D perhaps matches TRBD1 (5 bases). The CDR3 covers 14 residues. CDR1 and CDR2 from the germline V gene are LGHDT and YNNKEL (reference sequence). The CDR3 DNA sequence: TGTGCCAGCATCCAAACGCAGGGCCAAGAGACCCAGTACTTC. Translation: CASIQTQGQETQYF.

The J gene is TRBJ2-1, the V gene TRBV7-7; 7 bases line up with TRBD2. V trimming: 1 base; J trimming: 2 bases; junction bases outside the gene matches: 2. There are 15 residues in the CDR3. Germline V lookup: CDR1 SSHAT, CDR2 FNYEAQ (reference sequence). This CDR3 reads CASSLVLAAYNEQFF. Written as DNA, the CDR3 is TGTGCCAGCAGCTTAGTCCTAGCGGCCTACAATGAGCAGTTCTTC. The whole variable domain, filled in from reference TRBV7-7 and TRBJ2-1, reads GAGVSQSPRYKVTKRGQDVTLRCDPISSHATLYWYQQALGQGPEFLTYFNYEAQPDKSGLPSDRFSAERPEGSISTLTIQRTEQRDSAMYRCASSLVLAAYNEQFFGPGTRLTVL.

The CDR3 nucleotides read TGCGCCAGCAGCCAAGTTGACATGGGACTGCTACAAGGTGAGCAGTTCTTC. Translated: CASSQVDMGLLQGEQFF. The gene calls are TRBV4-1 and TRBJ2-1, with D perhaps matching TRBD2 (6 bases). The CDR3 is made up of 17 amino acids. V was clipped by 1 base and J by 9 bases, with 22 bases between them. Germline CDR1 and CDR2: MGHRA and YSYEKL.